This T cell receptor beta chain was found in a study of healthy donors' naive CD4 and CD8 T cells. A linear amplification protocol produced the TCR libraries from roughly 550 ng of total RNA. TCRdb itself ran the reads through MiXCR, one entry per CDR3 protein. Of about 200,000 distinct CDR3 sequences listed, under 85% are singletons. Germline CDR1 is SGHDT and CDR2 is YYEEEE. This CDR3 is 15 amino acids long. The V gene lost 0 bases and the J gene lost 3 bases, with 12 bases spanning the gap. The chain combines TRBV5-6 with TRBJ1-2, with D uncertain. What was sequenced was naive CD4+ and CD8+ T cells sorted from blood, pooled from several donors. The receptor's source is a pool of human donors in good health; the sample pools cells from several healthy donors. This CDR3 reads CASSLVRNLDYGYTF. CDR3 DNA: TGTGCCAGCAGCTTGGTACGAAACCTCGACTATGGCTACACCTTC.